This T cell receptor beta chain derives from a study of T cells in Graves' hyperthyroidism and ophthalmopathy (dated by TCRdb to between 2019 and 2020). About the full investigation: Peripheral blood was collected at initial diagnosis, before any treatment. After blood sampling, hyperthyroidism patients were treated with methimazole at a starting dose of 30 mg daily, and ophthalmopathy patients were treated with high-dose intravenous methylprednisolone. Thyroid tissue and blood T-cell repertoires from six Graves' hyperthyroidism patients were also compared in the study. According to the paper, TCR Vbeta CDR3 sequencing was carried out on 135 peripheral blood samples, which came from about 45 ophthalmopathy, around 74 hyperthyroidism and roughly 17 progressor patients. A discovery cohort of roughly 96 patients, roughly 40 with Graves' ophthalmopathy and under 60 with stable Graves' hyperthyroidism, was used to find distinguishing TCR V-J signatures. Prospective prediction of ophthalmopathy was tested in an independent validation cohort consisting of some 18 hyperthyroidism patients and some 17 patients who later progressed to ophthalmopathy. The 95 to 100 discovery patients were divided at random into training and test sets in a 7:3 ratio. General conclusions and limits of the study: During validation, the model predicted progression to ophthalmopathy a median of approximately 6 months ahead of onset, with almost 71% sensitivity and about 72% specificity. Sample size was not statistically predetermined, and investigators were not blinded to group allocation. In cross-validation, a model built on a 13 V-J signature told ophthalmopathy apart from stable hyperthyroidism with 87.88% sensitivity and 81% to 82% specificity, and in testing the same model reached 80%/75%. Most expanded thyroid clonotypes (frequency above 0.001) were also found in blood, which suggests that blood repertoires may mirror thyroid immune responses.

The TCR beta CDR3 regions were amplified from RNA transcripts. The TCR CDR3 was subjected to a first round of RT-PCR using the HTBI primer set and the Qiagen OneStep RT-PCR kit. The libraries were constructed in a second round of multiplex PCR and then size-selected and purified. Paired-end sequencing of the libraries was performed with 100 bp reads on an Illumina HiSeq2000. The authors' analysis ran thus. SOAPnuke was used to process the raw data, throwing out any read that contained adapters or uncalled bases, had a mean Phred below 15, or lacked an exact constant-primer or identifier match. High-quality paired reads were merged with COPE v1.2.5, and unique nucleotide sequences were defined as clonotypes. MiTCR v1.1 was used to align clonotypes to the IMGT TRBV, TRBD and TRBJ reference segments. The analysis was restricted to V-J combinations with a frequency above 0.0001, which together covered 98% to 99.2% of the repertoires. The TCS score was defined as the ratio of F50 (clonal expansion) to E x V (chaos), calculated using BLOSUM62-based TCRdist between CDR3 peptides within each V-J. Welch's t-statistics and random forest reduced roughly 540 V-J features to roughly 13, which were used in a naive Bayes classifier (R e1071). TCRdb itself trimmed the public reads at Q25 with fastp, ran MiXCR and retained productive beta chains. Each record represents a unique CDR3 protein, reported with the most common genes and DNA among its rows. Clone size and V and J calls follow TCRdb, not the original study. The sample table lists a few hundred thousand distinct CDR3 sequences, about a sixth of them with a count of one. The ten largest clones capture roughly 15% of the sample.

Moderately to severely active disease, a Clinical Activity Score of at least 3, a NOSPECS grade of at least 4, and a duration under 3 months were present in ophthalmopathy patients. Any patient with an uncontrolled infection, another autoimmune disease, pregnancy or lactation was excluded. Diagnoses were based on clinical symptoms, serum thyroxine and TRAb, thyroid ultrasound and orbital computed tomography. Ficoll-Paque density gradient centrifugation was used to isolate PBMCs from approximately 10 ml of fresh peripheral blood. Total RNA was extracted using Trizol reagent, and RNA quality was assessed on an Agilent 2100 Bioanalyzer. In its sample, this clonotype was seen many times. Which antigen it targets is not known. No qualities accompany the bases; no much larger clone lies one base away. The CDR3 numbers 12 residues from cysteine through phenylalanine. Here the CDR3 DNA is all that survives: 36 bases in frame from base 1. V and J are truncated by 3 bases and 5 bases respectively, leaving an intervening sequence of 7 bases.

The receptor was isolated from a woman aged 18-30 years with Graves' ophthalmopathy. In this chain, TRBV12-3 or TRBV12-4 is recombined with TRBJ1-2; TRBD1 is a weak D gene call, 5 bases matching. The specimen sequenced was blood. In nucleotide form, the sequence is TGTGCCAGCAGTTTGGGGCCGTATGGCTACACCTTC. Its amino acids are CASSLGPYGYTF.